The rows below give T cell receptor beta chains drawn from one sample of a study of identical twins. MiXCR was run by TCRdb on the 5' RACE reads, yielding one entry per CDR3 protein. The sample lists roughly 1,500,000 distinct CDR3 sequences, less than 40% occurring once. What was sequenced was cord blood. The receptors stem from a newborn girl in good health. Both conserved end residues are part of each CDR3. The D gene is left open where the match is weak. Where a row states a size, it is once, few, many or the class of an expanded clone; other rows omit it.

cdr3_aa: CASSYNTRTYEQYF
cdr3_nt: TGTGCCAGCAGTTACAACACACGGACTTACGAGCAGTACTTC
clone_size: few
v_call: TRBV6-5
d_call: .
j_call: TRBJ2-7

cdr3_aa: CASSYGQVPYTEAFF
cdr3_nt: TGTGCCAGCAGTTACGGACAGGTGCCATACACTGAAGCTTTCTTT
clone_size: .
v_call: TRBV6-5
d_call: TRBD1
j_call: TRBJ1-1

cdr3_aa: CSASDRRNTEAFF
cdr3_nt: TGCAGTGCTAGCGACAGGCGTAACACTGAAGCTTTCTTT
clone_size: .
v_call: TRBV20-1
d_call: .
j_call: TRBJ1-1

cdr3_aa: CASSDQGDGFRWEYF
cdr3_nt: TGTGCCAGCAGTGACCAAGGGGACGGATTTCGGTGGGAGTACTTC
clone_size: .
v_call: TRBV6-1
d_call: .
j_call: TRBJ2-4

cdr3_aa: CASSLAPFYGYTF
cdr3_nt: TGTGCCAGCAGCTTAGCCCCTTTCTATGGCTACACCTTC
clone_size: many
v_call: TRBV7-2
d_call: .
j_call: TRBJ1-2

cdr3_aa: CASSKIVSGGPTDTQYF
cdr3_nt: TGTGCCAGCAGCAAAATCGTATCGGGAGGGCCGACAGATACGCAGTATTTT
clone_size: .
v_call: TRBV21-1
d_call: .
j_call: TRBJ2-3

cdr3_aa: CATSDFTGRNEQFF
cdr3_nt: TGTGCCACCAGTGATTTTACAGGGCGCAATGAGCAGTTCTTC
clone_size: few
v_call: TRBV24-1
d_call: .
j_call: TRBJ2-1

cdr3_aa: CSASRLKGGGQPQHF
cdr3_nt: TGCAGTGCTAGTCGACTAAAAGGAGGGGGGCAGCCCCAGCATTTT
clone_size: few
v_call: TRBV20-1
d_call: .
j_call: TRBJ1-5

cdr3_aa: CAISAGTGGTGELFF
cdr3_nt: TGTGCCATCAGCGCCGGGACAGGGGGCACCGGGGAGCTGTTTTTT
clone_size: .
v_call: TRBV10-3
d_call: TRBD1
j_call: TRBJ2-2

cdr3_aa: CASSYGDRSAAVDTF
cdr3_nt: TGTGCCAGCAGTTACGGGGACAGGAGTGCGGCGGTGGACACCTTC
clone_size: .
v_call: TRBV6-2/TRBV6-3
d_call: TRBD1
j_call: TRBJ1-2

cdr3_aa: CSARAYGGRETQYF
cdr3_nt: TGCAGTGCTAGAGCGTACGGGGGCCGAGAGACCCAGTACTTC
clone_size: many
v_call: TRBV20-1
d_call: .
j_call: TRBJ2-5

cdr3_aa: CASSLGTYGHTF
cdr3_nt: TGTGCCAGCAGCTTAGGGACATATGGCCACACCTTC
clone_size: few
v_call: TRBV11-2
d_call: .
j_call: TRBJ1-2

cdr3_aa: CASSPRIFGQGNEQYF
cdr3_nt: TGTGCCAGCTCACCAAGGATTTTCGGACAGGGAAACGAGCAGTACTTC
clone_size: .
v_call: TRBV18
d_call: TRBD1
j_call: TRBJ2-7

cdr3_aa: CASTGKWVDGYTF
cdr3_nt: TGTGCCAGCACCGGGAAATGGGTAGATGGCTACACCTTC
clone_size: few
v_call: TRBV7-8
d_call: .
j_call: TRBJ1-2

cdr3_aa: CSATDTGELFF
cdr3_nt: TGCAGTGCTACAGACACCGGGGAGCTGTTTTTT
clone_size: few
v_call: TRBV20-1
d_call: .
j_call: TRBJ2-2

cdr3_aa: CASGPDSGYERYF
cdr3_nt: TGTGCCAGTGGTCCGGACAGTGGCTACGAGCGGTACTTC
clone_size: .
v_call: TRBV19
d_call: .
j_call: TRBJ2-7

cdr3_aa: CASSKTSGYQETQYF
cdr3_nt: TGTGCCAGCAGCAAGACTAGCGGCTACCAAGAGACCCAGTACTTC
clone_size: .
v_call: TRBV3-1
d_call: TRBD2
j_call: TRBJ2-5

cdr3_aa: CASSHRNGDEQFF
cdr3_nt: TGCGCCAGCAGCCACAGGAACGGGGATGAGCAGTTCTTC
clone_size: .
v_call: TRBV4-1
d_call: .
j_call: TRBJ2-1

cdr3_aa: CASSVQGRGNSPLHF
cdr3_nt: TGTGCCAGCAGCGTACAGGGAAGGGGTAATTCACCCCTCCACTTT
clone_size: few
v_call: TRBV9
d_call: .
j_call: TRBJ1-6

cdr3_aa: CASVSLSGRAYEQFF
cdr3_nt: TGTGCGAGCGTGAGCCTTAGCGGGAGGGCCTATGAGCAGTTCTTC
clone_size: few
v_call: TRBV2
d_call: TRBD2
j_call: TRBJ2-1

cdr3_aa: CSARDYRKNYEQYF
cdr3_nt: TGCAGTGCTAGAGATTACAGAAAAAACTACGAGCAGTACTTC
clone_size: .
v_call: TRBV20-1
d_call: .
j_call: TRBJ2-7

cdr3_aa: CASRSPSGGAGELFF
cdr3_nt: TGTGCCAGCAGGTCCCCTAGCGGGGGGGCCGGGGAGCTGTTTTTT
clone_size: .
v_call: TRBV6-2/TRBV6-3
d_call: TRBD2
j_call: TRBJ2-2

cdr3_aa: CASSQDQGGPDTQYF
cdr3_nt: TGCGCCAGCAGCCAAGATCAAGGGGGCCCAGATACGCAGTATTTT
clone_size: few
v_call: TRBV4-1
d_call: TRBD1
j_call: TRBJ2-3

cdr3_aa: CASSQAAQETQYF
cdr3_nt: TGCGCCAGCAGCCAAGCGGCGCAAGAGACCCAGTACTTC
clone_size: many
v_call: TRBV4-1
d_call: .
j_call: TRBJ2-5

cdr3_aa: CASSQGIFYGYTF
cdr3_nt: TGTGCCAGCAGCCAGGGGATCTTCTATGGCTACACCTTC
clone_size: .
v_call: TRBV7-2
d_call: .
j_call: TRBJ1-2

cdr3_aa: CASSESPGDYEQYF
cdr3_nt: TGCGCCAGCAGTGAGTCGCCAGGGGACTACGAGCAGTACTTC
clone_size: few
v_call: TRBV10-1
d_call: .
j_call: TRBJ2-7

cdr3_aa: CATSDFGLNTGELFF
cdr3_nt: TGTGCCACCAGTGATTTTGGACTCAACACCGGGGAGCTGTTTTTT
clone_size: few
v_call: TRBV24-1
d_call: .
j_call: TRBJ2-2